This T cell receptor beta chain was identified in a study of blood T cells in healthy people across ages. Findings and caveats of the study: Diversity figures derived from one million T cells were judged to underestimate the true value. While age rose, TCR beta diversity per million T cells dropped in a roughly linear way.

A remark on this clonotype: What it recognizes is unknown.

V dropped 3 bases and J dropped 2 bases, with 10 bases sitting between them. Per the germline V gene, CDR1 is DFQATT and CDR2 is SNEGSKA (reference sequence). This CDR3 contains 13 residues. Sample-barcoded 5' priming and a J-beta primer mix drove a second PCR of about 7 to 11 cycles. TCRdb redid the calling of the 5' RACE reads with MiXCR, one entry per CDR3 protein. The data hold over 1,500,000 distinct CDR3 sequences, with roughly 52% observed a single time. The rearrangement links TRBV20-1 to TRBJ1-2, with a tentative D call TRBD1 (6 bases). This receptor was identified in a woman in her forties in good health. The sequenced sample was blood. This CDR3 reads CSARDSSNYGYTF. Here the CDR3 DNA reads TGCAGTGCTAGGGACAGTTCCAACTATGGCTACACCTTC.